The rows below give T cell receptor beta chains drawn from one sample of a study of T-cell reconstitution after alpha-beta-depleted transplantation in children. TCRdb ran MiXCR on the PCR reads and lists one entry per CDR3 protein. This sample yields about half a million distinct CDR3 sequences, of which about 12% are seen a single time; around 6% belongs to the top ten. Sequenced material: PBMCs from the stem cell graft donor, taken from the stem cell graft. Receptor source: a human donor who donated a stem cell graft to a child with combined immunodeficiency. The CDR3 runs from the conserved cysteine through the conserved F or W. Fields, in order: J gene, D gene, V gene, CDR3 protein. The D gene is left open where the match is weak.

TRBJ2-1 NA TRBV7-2 CASSLPGVPEQFF
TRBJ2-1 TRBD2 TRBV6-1 CASKASGRAYEQFF
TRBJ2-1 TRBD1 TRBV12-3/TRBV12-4 CASSLSLTGGSGDEQFF
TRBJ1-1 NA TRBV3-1 CASSPSMTENTEAFF
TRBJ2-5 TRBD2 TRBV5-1 CASSLASGDGETQYF
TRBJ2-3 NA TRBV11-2 CASGLDGQPTDTQYF
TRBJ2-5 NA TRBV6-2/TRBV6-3 CASTPFGPASGETQYF
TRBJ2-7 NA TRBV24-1 CATSDATRNEQYF
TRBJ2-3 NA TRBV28 CASSFSSEATDTQYF
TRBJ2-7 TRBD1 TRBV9 CASSVGGQVYEQYF
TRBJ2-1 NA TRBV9 CASSDRTDNEQFF
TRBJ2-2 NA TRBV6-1 CASRSGTAGPWELFF
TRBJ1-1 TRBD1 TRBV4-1 CASNQPGQGKGNTEAFF
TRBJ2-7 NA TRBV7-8 CASMVAGDYEQYF
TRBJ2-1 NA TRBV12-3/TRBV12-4 CASSLGRYEQFF
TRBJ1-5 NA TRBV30 CAWSGGVNSNQPQHF
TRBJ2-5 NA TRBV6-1 CASRVLRAQETQYF
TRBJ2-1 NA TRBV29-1 CSVEPDRLYNEQFF
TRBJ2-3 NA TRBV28 CASSLTSRGLSTDTQYF
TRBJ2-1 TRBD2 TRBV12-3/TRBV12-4 CASSRGLAGEGFGYNEQFF
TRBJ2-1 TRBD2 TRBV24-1 CATSDRAGVDNEQFF
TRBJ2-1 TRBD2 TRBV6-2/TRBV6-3 CASRYLAGGPNEQFF
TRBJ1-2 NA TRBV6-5 CASSYSPGGNLANYGYTF
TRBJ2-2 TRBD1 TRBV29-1 CSVTSDRGLTGELFF
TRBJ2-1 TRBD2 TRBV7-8 CASSLVFWREYNEQFF
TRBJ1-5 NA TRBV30 CAWSGGGDQPQHF
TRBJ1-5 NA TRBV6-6 CASSPTSNQPQHF
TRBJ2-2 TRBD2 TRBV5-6 CASLRRLAGTGELFF
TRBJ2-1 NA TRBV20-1 CSARDTSDSLYYNEQFF
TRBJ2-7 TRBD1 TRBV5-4 CASSPRQGGYEQYF
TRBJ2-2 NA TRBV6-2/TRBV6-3 CASTSVGQGNTGELFF
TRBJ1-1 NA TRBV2 CASRETAEAFF
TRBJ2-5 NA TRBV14 CASSQSVGAETQYF
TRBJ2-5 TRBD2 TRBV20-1 CSSSGRPSQETQYF